These 32 T cell receptor beta chains came from one sample sequenced in a study of T cell repertoires in cytomegalovirus infection. TCRdb reprocessed the reads via MiXCR and lists one record per CDR3 protein. The sample lists fewer than 250,000 distinct CDR3 sequences, 9% to 15% occurring once. What was sequenced was PBMCs. The receptors were sampled from a human donor in good health (CMV status not recorded). Some clones in this sample may be carry-over from other donors' samples.

This clonotype has ten or more counts. V usage is TRBV6-2 or TRBV6-3 and J usage is TRBJ2-7; D gene uncertain. V was trimmed by 7 bases and J by 6 bases, leaving 19 bases between them. CDR1 is MNHEY, CDR2 SVGEGT, per germline. The CDR3 spans 14 residues. The CDR3 coding sequence is TGTGCCAGCACCCCTCCGGAGCGCTCTGGCGAGCAGTACTTC. It yields the protein CASTPPERSGEQYF.

This clonotype was observed many times. The chain employs TRBV5-4 and TRBJ2-5, with D perhaps matching TRBD2 (5 bases). Per the germline V gene, CDR1 is SGHNT and CDR2 is YYREEE (reference sequence). Trimming removed 4 bases at V and 4 bases at J, with 17 bases between. This CDR3 has 15 amino acids. The CDR3 sequence is CASSTEPDLGETQYF. The CDR3 DNA follows: TGTGCCAGCAGCACCGAACCGGACTTGGGAGAGACCCAGTACTTC.

This clonotype was recorded a few times. V usage is TRBV28 and J usage is TRBJ1-4; a weak D match, TRBD1 (5 bases). CDR3 size: 14 residues. V gave up 2 bases and J gave up 10 bases, with 14 bases separating them. Germline lookup yields CDR1 MDHEN and CDR2 SYDVKM. This CDR3 is CASSLSVTEGKLFF. CDR3 coding DNA: TGTGCCAGCAGTTTAAGTGTGACAGAGGGAAAACTGTTTTTT.

This clonotype was recorded at least ten times. J is TRBJ1-2 and V is TRBV28, with TRBD1 matching 10 bases. V trimming: 4 bases; J trimming: 8 bases; junction bases outside the gene matches: 4. CDR3 length equals 13 residues. The germline V gene encodes CDR1 MDHEN and CDR2 SYDVKM. The CDR3 sequence: CASSSTGGEGYTF. The CDR3 nucleotides read TGTGCCAGCAGTTCGACAGGGGGCGAGGGCTACACCTTC.

This clonotype showed up many times. This chain uses TRBV7-9 with TRBJ1-1; D is perhaps TRBD1 (5 bases). The CDR3 is 14 amino acids. Trimming took off 3 bases at V and 0 bases at J, with 8 bases between the two ends. CDR1 and CDR2 (germline): SEHNR, FQNEAQ (reference sequence). CDR3 DNA: TGTGCCAGCAGCTTTGAGGGGTTGAACACTGAAGCTTTCTTT. Protein product: CASSFEGLNTEAFF.

The V and J genes are TRBV6-1 and TRBJ1-1; D remains unclear. Germline CDR1 reads MNHNS; CDR2 reads SASEGT. V lost 5 bases and J lost 3, with 13 bases in between. The CDR3 has 14 amino acids. The DNA of the CDR3 is TGTGCCAGCAGTTACGGCGGGAGATACACTGAAGCTTTCTTT. Amino acids: CASSYGGRYTEAFF.

This clonotype occurred many times. J is TRBJ1-5 and V is TRBV12-3 or TRBV12-4; a weak D match, TRBD1 (5 bases). The CDR3 has 15 amino acids. V gave up 1 base and J gave up 6 bases, with 13 bases separating them. CDR3 sequence (DNA): TGTGCCAGCAGTTTAGGCGCGGGGCAGGGTCAGCCCCAGCATTTT. Translating it yields CASSLGAGQGQPQHF.

This clonotype has a count of ten or more. The genes are TRBV7-8 and TRBJ2-2, with a weak D call TRBD1 (6 bases). The CDR3 length is 18 residues. Deletions cut 5 bases from V and 1 base from J, with 20 bases between. CDR1 is SGHVS, CDR2 FQNEAQ, per germline. The CDR3 region is CASSPRGNPTGNTGELFF. Written as DNA, the CDR3 is TGTGCCAGCAGCCCGAGGGGGAACCCGACAGGGAACACCGGGGAGCTGTTTTTT.

At least ten counts were recorded for this clonotype. The chain couples TRBV7-8 to TRBJ2-2; D is perhaps TRBD2 (6 bases). Germline V gene data show CDR1 as SGHVS and CDR2 as FQNEAQ. Between the trimmed V and J ends, which lost 1 base and 0 bases, there was a span of 9 bases. The CDR3 spans 16 residues. The CDR3 region is CASSLVRLANTGELFF. DNA of the CDR3: TGTGCCAGCAGCTTAGTGCGACTAGCGAACACCGGGGAGCTGTTTTTT.

There are a few counts of this clonotype. This chain uses TRBV6-6 with TRBJ1-1, with 9 bases identical to TRBD1. This CDR3 contains 16 residues. Germline V gene sequence: CDR1 MNHNY, CDR2 SVGAGI (reference sequence). The junction had 7 bases not matched to a gene; V was cut back by 5 bases and J by 0 bases. The CDR3 sequence is CASSPGQGVLNTEAFF. CDR3 nucleotide sequence: TGTGCCAGCAGTCCGGGACAGGGAGTCCTGAACACTGAAGCTTTCTTT.

V usage is TRBV19 and J usage is TRBJ1-2, with a possible D match to TRBD1 (6 bases). Per germline, CDR1 LNHDA and CDR2 SQIVND (reference sequence). With 10 bases removed from V and 4 bases from J, the gap between germline ends came to 13 bases. The CDR3 runs to 12 residues. The CDR3 DNA sequence: TGTGCCACCCTTTGGGGGCTCTATGGCTACACCTTC. Translated: CATLWGLYGYTF.

This clonotype was seen many times. This chain links TRBV12-3 or TRBV12-4 with TRBJ2-7; 9 nucleotides align to TRBD1. The CDR3 has 14 residues. The V and J ends lost 6 bases and 3 bases, in that order; junction bases with no gene match: 6. This CDR3 reads CASRGTGRNYEQYF. The CDR3 DNA is TGTGCCAGCAGAGGGACAGGGAGGAACTACGAGCAGTACTTC.

The sample holds one count of this clonotype. With a much larger clone just one base away, this may be a read error. V usage is TRBV28 and J usage is TRBJ2-1, with TRBD2 identical over 8 bases. The CDR3 is made up of 14 amino acids. CDR1 and CDR2 from the germline V gene are MDHEN and SYDVKM. This chain's CDR3 is CPSSSGTSLGEQFF. In DNA, the CDR3 is TGTCCCAGCAGTTCGGGGACTAGTTTGGGTGAGCAGTTCTTC.

Turning to this clonotype: Given a much more abundant clone one base away, this may be a read error. The chain carries TRBV7-2 and TRBJ2-7; TRBD2 is a possible D gene (6 bases). Germline V gives CDR1 SGHTA, CDR2 FQGNSA. Trimming took 5 bases from V and 7 from J, leaving 24 bases between them. The CDR3 totals 16 residues. CDR3 loop: CASSHGHSSRGREQYF. In DNA form, the CDR3 reads TGTGCCAGCAGCCACGGACACTCATCACGAGGGAGGGAGCAGTACTTC.

The rearrangement links TRBV28 to TRBJ2-7; 9 bases fit TRBD1. Germline-derived CDR1 and CDR2 are MDHEN and SYDVKM. With V trimmed by 6 bases and J by 2 bases, 8 bases remained unmatched. This CDR3 region has 15 residues. The CDR3 is CASSPWGQGTYEQYF. The CDR3 nucleotides read TGTGCCAGCAGCCCATGGGGACAGGGCACCTACGAGCAGTACTTC.

This clonotype was detected many times. V gene TRBV28 combines with J gene TRBJ2-6; D unclear. Deletions cut 3 bases from V and 4 bases from J, with 13 bases between. The CDR3 length is 16 residues. The germline V gene encodes CDR1 MDHEN and CDR2 SYDVKM. DNA of the CDR3: TGTGCCAGCAGTTTTTCGGTTCCAACAGGGGCCAACGTCCTGACTTTC. It is translated as CASSFSVPTGANVLTF.

In its sample, this clonotype was seen many times. The chain combines TRBV12-3 or TRBV12-4 with TRBJ2-6; D is uncertain. With 5 bases removed from V and 0 bases from J, the gap between germline ends came to 2 bases. The CDR3 is 13 residues long. The DNA for the CDR3 is TGTGCCAGCAGTCCCTCTGGGGCCAACGTCCTGACTTTC. Translated, it gives CASSPSGANVLTF.

V is TRBV19 and J is TRBJ2-7; no clear D. In germline, CDR1 is LNHDA, CDR2 SQIVND (reference sequence). This CDR3 spans 14 amino acids. Trimming removed 3 bases from V and 2 bases from J, with 11 bases in between. In nucleotides, the CDR3 is TGTGCCAGTAGTATTCGGACCGATACCTACGAGCAGTACTTC. Translation: CASSIRTDTYEQYF.

This clonotype was seen repeatedly, ten times or more. V usage is TRBV7-2 and J usage is TRBJ2-3, with D possibly matching TRBD1 (6 bases). The germline V gene encodes CDR1 SGHTA and CDR2 FQGNSA. This CDR3 has 16 residues. V lost 3 bases to trimming and J lost 0 bases, with 13 bases between them. DNA for the CDR3: TGTGCCAGCAGCTTTCTAGGGGGTTATAGCACAGATACGCAGTATTTT. Protein sequence: CASSFLGGYSTDTQYF.

This clonotype was seen a handful of times. V and J are TRBV20-1 and TRBJ1-1, with 7 nucleotides matching TRBD1. The ends lost 6 bases at V and 5 bases at J; junction bases unmatched: 9. Germline CDR1 and CDR2: DFQATT and SNEGSKA (reference sequence). The CDR3 is made up of 13 amino acids. This chain's CDR3 is CSAPGYRGTEAFF. CDR3 in DNA: TGCAGTGCCCCGGGGTACAGGGGTACTGAAGCTTTCTTT.

This clonotype was observed many times. The chain carries TRBV5-6 and TRBJ1-1; no clear D. Deletions cut 4 bases from V and 4 bases from J, with 11 bases between. The CDR3 has 13 residues. Germline CDR1 SGHDT, CDR2 YYEEEE. The CDR3 DNA follows: TGTGCCAGCAGCCTGGGCTTAATCACTGAAGCTTTCTTT. Translation gives CASSLGLITEAFF.

This clonotype was counted many times. The gene calls are TRBV7-2 and TRBJ1-2; D unclear. Germline V lookup: CDR1 SGHTA, CDR2 FQGNSA. Trimming removed 5 bases from V and 0 bases from J, with 10 bases in between. This CDR3 is 14 amino acids long. The CDR3 reads CASSDPGTNYGYTF. The CDR3 region has the DNA TGTGCCAGCAGCGACCCCGGGACTAACTATGGCTACACCTTC.

This clonotype was counted ten times or more. The chain has TRBV6-2 or TRBV6-3 and TRBJ2-7; 11 bases fit TRBD1. Trimming at V came to 5 bases and at J to 4 bases, leaving 4 bases not matched to a gene. The CDR3 contains 14 residues. Per germline, CDR1 MNHEY and CDR2 SVGEGT. CDR3: CASSAGQGAYEQYF. DNA of the CDR3: TGTGCCAGCAGTGCCGGACAGGGGGCTTACGAGCAGTACTTC.

Here the CDR3 DNA reads TGTGCCAGCCGGACTAGCGGGGGGGTTGACACCGGGGAGCTGTTTTTT. It specifies CASRTSGGVDTGELFF. The gene calls are TRBV3-1 and TRBJ2-2; 15 bases fit TRBD2. Trimming at V came to 8 bases and at J to 3 bases, leaving 4 bases not matched to a gene. This CDR3 region has 16 residues. CDR1 and CDR2 (germline): LGHDT, YNNKEL (reference sequence).

This clonotype came up a few times. V gene TRBV4-3 combines with J gene TRBJ2-5; D may be TRBD1 (5 bases). With 1 base removed from V and 0 bases from J, the gap between germline ends came to 9 bases. CDR3 size: 15 residues. From germline, CDR1 is LGHNA and CDR2 YSLEER. This CDR3 is CASSQGSGNQETQYF. CDR3 sequence (DNA): TGCGCCAGCAGCCAAGGCTCAGGGAACCAAGAGACCCAGTACTTC.

This clonotype was counted ten times or more. The V gene is TRBV4-2, the J gene TRBJ1-1; 9 bases fit TRBD1. Per the germline V gene, CDR1 is LGHNA and CDR2 is YNFKEQ. V was pared by 4 bases and J by 4 bases, with 4 bases of the junction left unmatched. The length of the CDR3 is 14 residues. The CDR3 region has the DNA TGTGCCAGCAGCCCCACGACAGGGGGCACTGAAGCTTTCTTT. It is translated as CASSPTTGGTEAFF.

The chain carries TRBV7-2 and TRBJ2-7; perhaps D is TRBD1 or TRBD2 (5 bases each). Trimming took 5 bases from V and 3 from J, leaving 11 bases between them. CDR3 length: 13 residues. Germline loops: CDR1 SGHTA, CDR2 FQGNSA. The CDR3 DNA is TGTACCAGCAGCGGTCGGGACCGCTACGAGCAGTACTTC. Translating gives CTSSGRDRYEQYF.

This clonotype was seen ten or more times. V usage is TRBV12-3 or TRBV12-4 and J usage is TRBJ1-5; D is perhaps TRBD1 (5 bases). This CDR3 has 21 amino acids. V lost 4 bases to trimming and J lost 6 bases, with 34 bases between them. Here the CDR3 DNA reads TGTGCCAGCAGTTCCCTTAGAGGGTGGGGGTCCCGGGACTTTATGGGTCAGCCCCAGCATTTT. It codes for CASSSLRGWGSRDFMGQPQHF.

V gene TRBV19 combines with J gene TRBJ1-5, with TRBD1 matching 8 bases. J lost 7 bases, V lost 4 bases, and 6 bases had no gene match. This CDR3 has 14 residues. The germline V gene has CDR1 LNHDA and CDR2 SQIVND (reference sequence). CDR3 nucleotide sequence: TGTGCCAGTAGTACCACAGGGGGTAGACAGCCCCAGCATTTT. As protein: CASSTTGGRQPQHF.

This clonotype was observed at least ten times. J is TRBJ2-7 and V is TRBV7-8; 10 nucleotides line up with TRBD2. CDR3 length: 14 amino acids. Germline trimming cut 3 bases from V and 7 bases from J; bases unmatched to any gene: 6. CDR1 is SGHVS, CDR2 FQNEAQ, per germline. CDR3 protein: CASSLSGRAQEQYF. CDR3 sequence (DNA): TGTGCCAGCAGCTTGAGCGGGAGGGCGCAGGAGCAGTACTTC.

This clonotype was seen at least ten times. This chain connects TRBV11-3 to TRBJ2-1; D unclear. The germline gives CDR1 SGHNT, CDR2 YENEEA. Trimming removed 8 bases at V and 4 bases at J, with 12 bases between. The CDR3 is made up of 13 amino acids. CDR3 residues: CASGTSRYNEQFF. The CDR3 DNA sequence: TGTGCCAGCGGAACCAGCAGGTACAATGAGCAGTTCTTC.

A few counts support this clonotype. This sequence joins TRBV28 and TRBJ2-7; 9 nucleotides match TRBD2. The germline V gene encodes CDR1 MDHEN and CDR2 SYDVKM. There are 17 residues in the CDR3. V lost 5 bases and J lost 4; bases outside the gene matches: 15. For the CDR3, the DNA is TGTGCCAGCAGTCCAGGTAGCGGGAGTGTGAAAGGGTACGAGCAGTACTTC. Its translation is CASSPGSGSVKGYEQYF. The full variable domain, rest sourced from reference TRBV28 and TRBJ2-7, is DVKVTQSSRYLVKRTGEKVFLECVQDMDHENMFWYRQDPGLGLRLIYFSYDVKMKEKGDIPEGYSVSREKKERFSLILESASTNQTSMYLCASSPGSGSVKGYEQYFGPGTRLTVT.